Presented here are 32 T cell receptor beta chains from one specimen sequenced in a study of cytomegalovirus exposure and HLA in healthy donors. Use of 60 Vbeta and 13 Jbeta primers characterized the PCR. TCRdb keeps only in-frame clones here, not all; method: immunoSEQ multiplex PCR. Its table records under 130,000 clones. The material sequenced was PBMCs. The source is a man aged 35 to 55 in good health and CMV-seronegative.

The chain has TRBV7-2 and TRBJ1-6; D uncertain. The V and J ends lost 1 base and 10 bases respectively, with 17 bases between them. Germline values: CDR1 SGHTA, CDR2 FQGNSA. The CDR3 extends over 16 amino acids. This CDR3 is CASSLVLGSFGSPLHF. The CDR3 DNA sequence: TGTGCCAGCAGCTTAGTGCTAGGTTCTTTTGGATCACCCCTCCACTTT.

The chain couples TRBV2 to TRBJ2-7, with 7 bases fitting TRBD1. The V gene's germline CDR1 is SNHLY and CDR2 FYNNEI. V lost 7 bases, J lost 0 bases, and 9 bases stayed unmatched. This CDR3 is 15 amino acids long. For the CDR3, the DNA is TGTGCCAGCAACTTTGGGACAGTTCTCTCCTACGAGCAGTACTTC. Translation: CASNFGTVLSYEQYF.

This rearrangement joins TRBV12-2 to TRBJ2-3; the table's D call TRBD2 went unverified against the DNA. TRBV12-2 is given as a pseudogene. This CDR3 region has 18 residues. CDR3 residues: CASPGLAGSMGSTDTQYF. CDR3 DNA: TGTGCAAGTCCGGGACTAGCGGGTTCTATGGGTAGCACAGATACGCAGTATTTT.

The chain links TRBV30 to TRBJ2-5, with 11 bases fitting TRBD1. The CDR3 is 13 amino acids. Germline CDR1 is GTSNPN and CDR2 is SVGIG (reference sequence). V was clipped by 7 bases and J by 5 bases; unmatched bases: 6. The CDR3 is CALDRGRGETQYF. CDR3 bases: TGTGCCTTGGACAGGGGGCGCGGGGAGACCCAGTACTTC. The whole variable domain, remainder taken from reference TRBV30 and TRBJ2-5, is SQTIHQWPATLVQPVGSPLSLECTVEGTSNPNLYWYRQAAGRGLQLLFYSVGIGQISSEVPQNLSASRPQDRQFILSSKKLLLSDSGFYLCALDRGRGETQYFGPGTRLLVL.

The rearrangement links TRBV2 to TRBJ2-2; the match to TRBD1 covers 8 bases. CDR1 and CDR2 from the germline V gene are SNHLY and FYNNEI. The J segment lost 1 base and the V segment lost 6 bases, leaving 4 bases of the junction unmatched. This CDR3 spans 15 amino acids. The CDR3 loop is CASSSRGRNTGELFF. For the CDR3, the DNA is TGTGCCAGCAGCTCCAGGGGGCGGAACACCGGGGAGCTGTTTTTT.

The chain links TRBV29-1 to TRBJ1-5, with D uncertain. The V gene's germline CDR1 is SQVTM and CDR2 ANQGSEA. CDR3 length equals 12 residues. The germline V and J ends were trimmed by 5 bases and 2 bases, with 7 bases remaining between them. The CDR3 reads CSVSGGNQPQHF. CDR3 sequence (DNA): TGCAGCGTTTCCGGGGGCAATCAGCCCCAGCATTTT.

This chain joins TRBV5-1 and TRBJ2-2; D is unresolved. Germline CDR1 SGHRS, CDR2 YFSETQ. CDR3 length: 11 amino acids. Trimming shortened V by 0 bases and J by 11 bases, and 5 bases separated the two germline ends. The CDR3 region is CASSLAGELFF. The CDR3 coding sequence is TGCGCCAGCAGCTTGGCGGGTGAGCTGTTTTTT.

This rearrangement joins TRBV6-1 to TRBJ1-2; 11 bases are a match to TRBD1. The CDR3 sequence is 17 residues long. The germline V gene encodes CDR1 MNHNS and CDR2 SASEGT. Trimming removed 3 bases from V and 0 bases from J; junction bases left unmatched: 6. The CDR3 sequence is CASSERGTGGTNYGYTF. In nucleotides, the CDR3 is TGTGCCAGCAGTGAGCGGGGGACAGGGGGGACTAACTATGGCTACACCTTC.

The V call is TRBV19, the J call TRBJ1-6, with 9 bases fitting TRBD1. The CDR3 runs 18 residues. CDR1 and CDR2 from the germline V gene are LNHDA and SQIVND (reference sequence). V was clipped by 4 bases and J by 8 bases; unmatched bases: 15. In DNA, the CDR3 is TGTGCCAGTAGTACTACGTCGACAGGGGGGGACCCCTATTCACCCCTCCACTTT. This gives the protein CASSTTSTGGDPYSPLHF.

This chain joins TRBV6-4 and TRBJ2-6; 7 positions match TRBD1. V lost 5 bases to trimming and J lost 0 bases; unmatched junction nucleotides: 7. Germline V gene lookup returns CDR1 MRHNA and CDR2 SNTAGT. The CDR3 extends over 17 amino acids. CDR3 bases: TGTGCCAGCAGTCCCTGGGACAGTAGCTCTGGGGCCAACGTCCTGACTTTC. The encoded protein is CASSPWDSSSGANVLTF.

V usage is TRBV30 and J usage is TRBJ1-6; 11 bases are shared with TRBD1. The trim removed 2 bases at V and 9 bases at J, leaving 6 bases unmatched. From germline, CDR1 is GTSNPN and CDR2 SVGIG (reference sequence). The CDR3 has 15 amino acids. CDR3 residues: CAWSFTGTGGSPLHF. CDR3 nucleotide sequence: TGTGCCTGGAGTTTCACGGGGACAGGGGGTTCACCCCTCCACTTT.

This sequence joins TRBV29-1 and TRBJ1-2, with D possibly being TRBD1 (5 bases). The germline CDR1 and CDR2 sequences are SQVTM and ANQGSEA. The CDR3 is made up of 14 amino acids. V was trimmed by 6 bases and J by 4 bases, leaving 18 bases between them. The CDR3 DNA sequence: TGCAGCGTGGAAACAGGAGTAATCATCTATGGCTACACCTTC. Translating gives CSVETGVIIYGYTF.

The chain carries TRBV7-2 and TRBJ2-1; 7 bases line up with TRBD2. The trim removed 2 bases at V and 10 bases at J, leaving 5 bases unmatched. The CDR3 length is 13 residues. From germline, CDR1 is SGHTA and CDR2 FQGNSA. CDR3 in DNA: TGTGCCAGCAGCTTAAACGGGGGGTGGGAGCAGTTCTTC. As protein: CASSLNGGWEQFF.

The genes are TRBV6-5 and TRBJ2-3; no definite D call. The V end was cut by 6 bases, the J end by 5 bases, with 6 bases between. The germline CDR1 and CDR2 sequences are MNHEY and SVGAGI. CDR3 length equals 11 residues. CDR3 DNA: TGTGCCAGCAGAACAAGAGATACGCAGTATTTT. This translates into CASRTRDTQYF.

This CDR3 is CASRRQGGFSGNTIYF. In DNA, the CDR3 is TGTGCCAGCAGACGACAGGGGGGTTTCTCTGGAAACACCATATATTTT. The V and J genes are TRBV2 and TRBJ1-3; 9 positions match TRBD1. V trimming: 6 bases; J trimming: 0 bases; junction bases outside the gene matches: 6. CDR1 is SNHLY, CDR2 FYNNEI, per germline. The CDR3 loop spans 16 amino acids. Looking up the rest from reference TRBV2 and TRBJ1-3 gives the full variable domain: EPEVTQTPSHQVTQMGQEVILRCVPISNHLYFYWYRQILGQKVEFLVSFYNNEISEKSEIFDDQFSVERPDGSNFTLKIRSTKLEDSAMYFCASRRQGGFSGNTIYFGEGSWLTVV.

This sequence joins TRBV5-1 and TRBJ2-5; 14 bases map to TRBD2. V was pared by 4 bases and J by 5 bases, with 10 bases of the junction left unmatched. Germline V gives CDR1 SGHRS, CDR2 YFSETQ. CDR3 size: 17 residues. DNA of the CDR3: TGCGCCAGCAGCAGGGGACTAGCGGGGGCCGGGGGGGAGACCCAGTACTTC. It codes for CASSRGLAGAGGETQYF.

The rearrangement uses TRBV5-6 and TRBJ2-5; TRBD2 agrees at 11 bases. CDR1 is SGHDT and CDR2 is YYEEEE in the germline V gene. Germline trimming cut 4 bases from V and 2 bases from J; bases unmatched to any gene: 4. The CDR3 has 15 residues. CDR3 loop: CASSGTSGIQETQYF. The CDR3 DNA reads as TGTGCCAGCAGCGGGACTAGCGGAATTCAAGAGACCCAGTACTTC.

The CDR3 region has the DNA TGCACTTCGGTGGCTAGCGGGAGTCTCGAGCAGTTCTTC. This sequence encodes CTSVASGSLEQFF. The chain combines TRBV29-1 with TRBJ2-1; 10 nucleotides agree with TRBD2. The CDR3 length is 13 residues. The germline V gene has CDR1 SQVTM and CDR2 ANQGSEA.

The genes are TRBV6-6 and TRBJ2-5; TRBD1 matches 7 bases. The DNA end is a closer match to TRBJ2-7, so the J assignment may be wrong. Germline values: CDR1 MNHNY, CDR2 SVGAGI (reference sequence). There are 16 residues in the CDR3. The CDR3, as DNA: TGTGCCAGCAGTTACTCTCTGGGACAGCCGACCTACGAGCAGTACTTC. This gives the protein CASSYSLGQPTYEQYF.

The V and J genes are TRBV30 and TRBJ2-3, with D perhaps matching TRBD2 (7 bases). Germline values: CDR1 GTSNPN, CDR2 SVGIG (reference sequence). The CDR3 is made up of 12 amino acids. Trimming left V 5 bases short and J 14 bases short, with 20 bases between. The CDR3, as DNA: TGTGCCTGGTCCGTTGGGGGGGCCGGCGGGTATTTT. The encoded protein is CAWSVGGAGGYF.

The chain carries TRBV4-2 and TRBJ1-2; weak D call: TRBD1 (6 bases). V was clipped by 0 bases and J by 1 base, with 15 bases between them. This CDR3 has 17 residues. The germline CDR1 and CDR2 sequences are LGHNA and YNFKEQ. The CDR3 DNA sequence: TGTGCCAGCAGCCAAGATGGGGGCAGGCCGATTAACTATGGCTACACCTTC. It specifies CASSQDGGRPINYGYTF.

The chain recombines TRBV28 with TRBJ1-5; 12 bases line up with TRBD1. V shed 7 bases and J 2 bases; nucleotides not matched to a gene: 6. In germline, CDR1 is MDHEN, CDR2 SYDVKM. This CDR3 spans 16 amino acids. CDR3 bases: TGTGCCAGCACCCGGGACAGGGGGCCGGGCAATCAGCCCCAGCATTTT. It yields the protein CASTRDRGPGNQPQHF.

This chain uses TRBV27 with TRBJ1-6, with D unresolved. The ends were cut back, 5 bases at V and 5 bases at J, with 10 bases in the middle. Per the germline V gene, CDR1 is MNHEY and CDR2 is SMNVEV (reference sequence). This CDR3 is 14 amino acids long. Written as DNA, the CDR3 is TGTGCCAGCAGTATCCGACGGGATAATTCACCCCTCCACTTT. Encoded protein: CASSIRRDNSPLHF.

CDR3 sequence (DNA): TGTGCCAGCAGCTACCCCATGGGGGGACAGGGGGCAACTAATGAAAAACTGTTTTTT. Translated: CASSYPMGGQGATNEKLFF. The rearrangement uses TRBV7-6 and TRBJ1-4; TRBD1 aligns across 11 bases. V trimming: 4 bases; J trimming: 0 bases; junction bases outside the gene matches: 10. Germline V gene sequence: CDR1 SGHVS, CDR2 FNYEAQ. The CDR3 loop spans 19 amino acids.

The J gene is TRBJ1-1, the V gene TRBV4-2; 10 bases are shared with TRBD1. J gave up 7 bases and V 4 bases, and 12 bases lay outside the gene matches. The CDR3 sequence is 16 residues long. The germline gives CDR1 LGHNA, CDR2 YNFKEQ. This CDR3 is CASSLGGTGALVEAFF. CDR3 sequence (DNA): TGTGCCAGCAGCCTGGGGGGGACAGGGGCTTTAGTTGAAGCTTTCTTT.

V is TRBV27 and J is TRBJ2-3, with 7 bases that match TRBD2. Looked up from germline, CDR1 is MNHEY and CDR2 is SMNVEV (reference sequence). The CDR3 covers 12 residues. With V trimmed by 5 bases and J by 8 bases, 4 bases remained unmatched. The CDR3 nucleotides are TGTGCCAGCAGTCCCCCGGGGGGTACGCAGTATTTT. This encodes CASSPPGGTQYF.

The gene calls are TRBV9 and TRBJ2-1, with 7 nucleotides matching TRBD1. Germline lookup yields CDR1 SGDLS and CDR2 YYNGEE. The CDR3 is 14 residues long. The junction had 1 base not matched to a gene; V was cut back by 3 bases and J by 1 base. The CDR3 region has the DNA TGTGCCAGCAGCGGACAGGGTTCCTACAATGAGCAGTTCTTC. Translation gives CASSGQGSYNEQFF.

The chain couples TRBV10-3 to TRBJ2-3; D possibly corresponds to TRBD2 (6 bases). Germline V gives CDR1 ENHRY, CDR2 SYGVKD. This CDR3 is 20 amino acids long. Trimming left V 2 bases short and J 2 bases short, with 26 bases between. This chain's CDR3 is CAISEPSRRETRLVTDTQYF. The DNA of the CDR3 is TGTGCCATCAGTGAGCCCAGCCGCCGGGAGACCAGACTTGTCACAGATACGCAGTATTTT.

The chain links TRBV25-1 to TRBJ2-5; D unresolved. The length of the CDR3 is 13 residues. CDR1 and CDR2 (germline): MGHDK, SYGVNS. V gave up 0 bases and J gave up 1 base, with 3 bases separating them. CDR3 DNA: TGTGCCAGCAGTGAATATATCCAAGAGACCCAGTACTTC. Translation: CASSEYIQETQYF.

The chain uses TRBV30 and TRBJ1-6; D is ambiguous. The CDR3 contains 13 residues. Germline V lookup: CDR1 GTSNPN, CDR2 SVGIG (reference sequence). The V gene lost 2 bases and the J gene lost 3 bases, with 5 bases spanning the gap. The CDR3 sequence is CAWSTSYNSPLHF. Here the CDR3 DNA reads TGTGCCTGGAGTACAAGCTATAATTCACCCCTCCACTTT.

The CDR3 reads CAIRRGTGDTGELFF. The CDR3 DNA follows: TGTGCCATCAGAAGGGGGACAGGGGACACCGGGGAGCTGTTTTTT. The chain links TRBV10-3 to TRBJ2-2, with 10 nucleotides matching TRBD1. Germline loops: CDR1 ENHRY, CDR2 SYGVKD. The length of the CDR3 is 15 residues. V lost 6 bases, J lost 3 bases, and 4 bases stayed unmatched.

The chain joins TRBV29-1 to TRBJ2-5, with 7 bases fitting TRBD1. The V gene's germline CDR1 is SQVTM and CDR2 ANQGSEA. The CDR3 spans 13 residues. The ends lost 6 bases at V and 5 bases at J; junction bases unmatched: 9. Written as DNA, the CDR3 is TGCAGCGTCAGGGGGTTGGAGTTGGAGACCCAGTACTTC. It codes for CSVRGLELETQYF.